This is a list of T cell receptor beta chains from one sample in a study of T cell responses to AZD1222 COVID-19 vaccine. Measured with immunoSEQ multiplex PCR; TCRdb has only the in-frame clones, and not every one. Here the sample spans roughly 150,000 clones, around 91% being singletons. The sample in question was peripheral blood, obtained on day 0 of AZD1222 vaccination. These receptors all stem from an adult in good health. CDR3s include the opening cysteine and the closing phenylalanine or tryptophan. D genes are given only for firm matches. For some rows the clone size is stated as once, few or many, or as a class when expanded; others skip it.

V	J	D	size	CDR3	DNA
TRBV5-6	TRBJ2-1	TRBD1	once	CASSRDRANEQFF	TGTGCCAGCAGCCGGGACAGGGCCAATGAGCAGTTCTTC
TRBV4-2	TRBJ2-5	NA	NA	CASSLTDLTGETQYF	TGTGCCAGCAGCCTTACGGACCTCACCGGGGAGACCCAGTACTTC
TRBV6-1	TRBJ1-6	NA	once	CASSDRTLGNSPLHF	TGTGCCAGCAGTGATCGGACACTTGGAAATTCACCCCTCCACTTT
TRBV18	TRBJ2-7	NA	NA	CASSPSTSYEQYF	TGTGCCAGCTCACCGTCAACCTCCTACGAGCAGTACTTC
TRBV5-1	TRBJ1-4	TRBD1	NA	CASTQGADEKLFF	TGCGCCAGCACCCAGGGGGCCGATGAAAAACTGTTTTTT
TRBV28	TRBJ2-4	NA	NA	CASSPWVTLALAKNIQYF	TGTGCCAGCAGTCCCTGGGTCACCCTCGCCTTAGCCAAAAACATTCAGTACTTC
TRBV7-9	TRBJ2-2	NA	NA	CASSLGNAGELFF	TGTGCCAGCAGCTTAGGGAATGCCGGGGAGCTGTTTTTT
TRBV5-1	TRBJ2-1	TRBD1	once	CASSFFSRDSNEQFF	TGCGCCAGCAGCTTCTTTAGCCGGGACAGCAATGAGCAGTTCTTC
TRBV5-8	TRBJ1-4	TRBD1	NA	CASSLQGDSSEKLFF	TGTGCCAGCAGCTTGCAAGGGGACAGTAGTGAAAAACTGTTTTTT
TRBV20-1	TRBJ2-5	TRBD2	NA	CSASPHGEGKETQYF	TGCAGTGCTAGTCCCCACGGGGAGGGTAAAGAGACCCAGTACTTC
TRBV7-8	TRBJ1-5	TRBD1	NA	CASSLGGTGYQPQHF	TGTGCCAGCAGCTTAGGGGGGACAGGTTATCAGCCCCAGCATTTT
TRBV5-5	TRBJ1-3	NA	NA	CASSAIREFSGNTIYF	TGTGCCAGCAGCGCTATTCGGGAGTTCTCTGGAAACACCATATATTTT
TRBV28	TRBJ1-5	TRBD1	NA	CASSPPTGVGNQPQHF	TGTGCCAGCAGTCCGCCGACAGGGGTCGGCAATCAGCCCCAGCATTTT
TRBV29-1	TRBJ1-1	NA	NA	CSVFRGASTEAFF	TGCAGCGTCTTCCGGGGGGCGAGCACTGAAGCTTTCTTT
TRBV7-3	TRBJ2-5	NA	NA	CASSAGGTAYQETQYF	TGTGCCAGCAGCGCAGGGGGGACAGCGTACCAAGAGACCCAGTACTTC
TRBV19	TRBJ1-2	TRBD1	NA	CASSPWDRFYGYTF	TGTGCCAGTAGTCCCTGGGACAGGTTTTATGGCTACACCTTC
TRBV4-1	TRBJ1-1	NA	NA	CASSQDTETGHTEAFF	TGCGCCAGCAGCCAAGATACGGAGACAGGCCACACTGAAGCTTTCTTT
TRBV24-1	TRBJ2-1	NA	NA	CATSLEGASNEQFF	TGTGCCACTTCGCTGGAGGGAGCGAGCAATGAGCAGTTCTTC
TRBV5-6	TRBJ2-2	NA	NA	CASSTLSGELFF	TGTGCCAGCAGCACACTTTCCGGGGAGCTGTTTTTT
TRBV9	TRBJ2-5	NA	NA	CASSPWSGQETQYF	TGTGCCAGCAGCCCCTGGTCGGGGCAAGAGACCCAGTACTTC
TRBV29-1	TRBJ1-1	NA	NA	CSAVTVENTEAFF	TGCAGCGCAGTGACAGTAGAGAACACTGAAGCTTTCTTT
TRBV19	TRBJ2-6	TRBD1	NA	CASSTKQGKLSSGANVLTF	TGTGCCAGTAGTACCAAACAGGGGAAACTAAGCTCTGGGGCCAACGTCCTGACTTTC
TRBV7-3	TRBJ2-3	TRBD1	NA	CASSFIGRQGTDTQYF	TGTGCCAGCAGCTTTATCGGGCGACAGGGAACAGATACGCAGTATTTT
TRBV14	TRBJ2-4	NA	NA	CASSPTGLLRNIQYF	TGTGCCAGCAGCCCCACAGGACTTCTGAGAAACATTCAGTACTTC
TRBV28	TRBJ1-5	NA	NA	CASSFGGRSASNQPQHF	TGTGCCAGCAGTTTTGGGGGGCGGAGTGCTAGCAATCAGCCCCAGCATTTT
TRBV30	TRBJ2-3	NA	once	CAWSYSEIWSTLGTDTQYF	TGTGCCTGGAGTTACAGTGAGATCTGGTCGACTTTGGGCACAGATACGCAGTATTTT
TRBV12-3/TRBV12-4	TRBJ1-1	NA	NA	CASRLRGGAFF	TGTGCCAGCAGACTCAGGGGTGGGGCTTTCTTT
TRBV7-6	TRBJ2-3	NA	NA	CASSLGRGPSDTQYF	TGTGCCAGCAGCTTGGGACGGGGACCATCAGATACGCAGTATTTT
TRBV12-3/TRBV12-4	TRBJ1-5	NA	NA	CASSGGVNQPQHF	TGTGCCAGCTCTGGGGGTGTCAATCAGCCCCAGCATTTT
TRBV2	TRBJ2-5	NA	few	CASTGLRPQETQYF	TGTGCCAGCACCGGACTGAGACCACAAGAGACCCAGTACTTC
TRBV4-1	TRBJ2-1	TRBD2	NA	CASSRIIGVAGDNEQFF	TGCGCCAGCAGCCGTATTATTGGGGTAGCGGGGGACAATGAGCAGTTCTTC
TRBV6-5	TRBJ1-2	NA	NA	CASSYSARSGYTF	TGTGCCAGCAGTTACTCGGCCCGAAGTGGCTACACCTTC
TRBV6-1	TRBJ2-1	NA	NA	CASSGREGVSYNEQFF	TGTGCCAGCAGTGGAAGGGAGGGGGTATCCTACAATGAGCAGTTCTTC
TRBV4-1	TRBJ2-1	TRBD1	NA	CASSHPTGGESGSSYNEQFF	TGCGCCAGCAGCCACCCGACAGGGGGCGAGAGCGGAAGCTCCTACAATGAGCAGTTCTTC
TRBV5-1	TRBJ2-3	NA	NA	CASSLAVAVGTDTQYF	TGCGCCAGCAGCTTGGCGGTAGCGGTAGGCACAGATACGCAGTATTTT
TRBV6-5	TRBJ2-3	NA	NA	CASAGASRYTQYF	TGTGCCAGCGCCGGAGCCTCTAGGTATACGCAGTATTTT
TRBV24-1	TRBJ2-2	TRBD1	NA	CATRGTGIDTGELFF	TGTGCCACCAGAGGGACAGGGATTGACACCGGGGAGCTGTTTTTT
TRBV6-5	TRBJ2-2	NA	NA	CASSSQGGSGGELFF	TGTGCCAGCAGTTCCCAGGGGGGAAGTGGCGGGGAGCTGTTTTTT
TRBV10-3	TRBJ1-2	NA	NA	CAISGQLYGYTF	TGTGCCATCAGCGGACAGCTCTATGGCTACACCTTC
TRBV3-1/TRBV3-2	TRBJ1-2	TRBD1	few	CASSQDRTGWGGYTF	TGTGCCAGCAGCCAAGATCGGACAGGGTGGGGCGGCTACACCTTC
TRBV27	TRBJ2-2	TRBD2	once	CASARTSGANTGELFF	TGTGCCAGCGCACGGACTAGCGGGGCGAACACCGGGGAGCTGTTTTTT
TRBV7-2	TRBJ2-5	TRBD2	NA	CASSLGRTSGGAAETQYF	TGTGCCAGCAGCTTAGGGAGGACTAGCGGGGGGGCCGCAGAGACCCAGTACTTC